This T cell receptor beta chain is drawn from a study of response to subunit inactivated influenza vaccine. TCRdb used MiXCR to reprocess the RT-PCR reads, holding one entry per CDR3 protein. This sample has about 570,000 distinct CDR3 sequences; 10% to 15% occur once, and the top ten carry 10%. Overall study results and limits: The authors offered the suggestion that each seasonal influenza vaccination recruits few new T cells.

This clonotype was counted between two and nine times. Antigen specificity is unknown. The clonotype originates from a man in his fifties who received an inactivated influenza vaccine. The starting material was PBMCs from blood, obtained on the day of vaccination.

Here the CDR3 DNA reads TGTGCCAGCACCCCAGGTGGGACCCAGTACTTC. Translating gives CASTPGGTQYF. This rearrangement joins TRBV12-3 or TRBV12-4 to TRBJ2-5; D not resolved. The V and J ends lost 7 bases and 7 bases respectively, with 10 bases between them. The CDR3 spans 11 residues.